A selection of T cell receptor beta chains follows, all from one sample in a study of T cell responses to AZD1222 COVID-19 vaccine. The repertoire was sequenced with immunoSEQ multiplex PCR; TCRdb's copy has only in-frame clones and lacks some. This sample has some 120,000 clones, with approximately 85% found just once. Sequences were derived from peripheral blood, sampled on day 0 of AZD1222 vaccination. The receptors were gathered from an adult in good health. The CDR3 runs from the conserved cysteine through the conserved F or W. D genes are given only for firm matches. The size field is filled for only some rows; it gives once, few, many or a size class.

.	TRBD1	TRBJ2-5	TRBV7-3	TGTGCCAGCAGCAGAGGGAAGACCTTAACCGGGACAGGGAAAGAAGAGACCCAGTACTTC	CASSRGKTLTGTGKEETQYF
.	TRBD1	TRBJ2-2	TRBV5-1	TGCGCCAGCAGCTTGGCGGTCGGTGGACAGGGTTCCGGGGAGCTGTTTTTT	CASSLAVGGQGSGELFF
.	TRBD1	TRBJ1-3	TRBV6-6	TGTGCCAGCAGTTATCTTAGGGACAGCGGAAACACCATATATTTT	CASSYLRDSGNTIYF
.	.	TRBJ1-3	TRBV2	TGTGCCAGCAGTGATAAGGAGAGCCCTGGAAACACCATATATTTT	CASSDKESPGNTIYF
once	.	TRBJ1-6	TRBV7-3	TGTGCCAGCAGCTCAGGGATCCATAATTCACCCCTCCACTTT	CASSSGIHNSPLHF
.	.	TRBJ1-5	TRBV15	TGTGCCACCAGCGGGGGCCAGTATAGCAATCAGCCCCAGCATTTT	CATSGGQYSNQPQHF
.	TRBD1	TRBJ1-1	TRBV10-1	TGCGCCAGCAGTGAAAACCCAGGGGGCTTATCTGAAGCTTTCTTT	CASSENPGGLSEAFF
.	.	TRBJ1-4	TRBV25-1	TGTGCCAGCAGTTTATCAGGGGCGGGGAATGAAAAACTGTTTTTT	CASSLSGAGNEKLFF
.	.	TRBJ1-4	TRBV3-1/TRBV3-2	TGTGCCAGCAGCCTCCGGGACCGTAATGAAAAACTGTTTTTT	CASSLRDRNEKLFF
.	.	TRBJ1-5	TRBV5-4	TGTGCCAGCAGCTACATGCTGAACAGGGCTAGCAATCAGCCCCAGCATTTT	CASSYMLNRASNQPQHF
.	.	TRBJ2-1	TRBV3-1/TRBV3-2	TGTGCCAGCAGCCCTCAGAATCGAGGAAGTTGGAATGAGCAGTTCTTC	CASSPQNRGSWNEQFF
once	TRBD1	TRBJ1-5	TRBV6-2/TRBV6-3	TGTGCCAGCAGTTCCCCGGGACAGGGGTTACCCAATCAGCCCCAGCATTTT	CASSSPGQGLPNQPQHF
.	.	TRBJ2-1	TRBV7-2	TGTGCCAGCAGCTTAGAGGGGGTTAGCAACAACAATGAGCAGTTCTTC	CASSLEGVSNNNEQFF
once	TRBD2	TRBJ2-2	TRBV2	TGTGCCAGCAGAGGGACTACGAACACCGGGGAGCTGTTTTTT	CASRGTTNTGELFF
.	.	TRBJ1-2	TRBV7-2	TGTGCCAGCAGCTTAGGACAGTTCTATGGCTACACCTTC	CASSLGQFYGYTF
.	.	TRBJ1-5	TRBV12-3/TRBV12-4	TGTGCCAGCAGTTTTCAGCCCCAGCATTTT	CASSFQPQHF
.	TRBD1	TRBJ2-3	TRBV4-1	TGCGCCAGCAGCCAAGACGGGTTTGCAGGGGGCTTAATAGCGGCTAGCACAGATACGCAGTATTTT	CASSQDGFAGGLIAASTDTQYF
.	.	TRBJ1-3	TRBV6-9	TGTGCCAGCAGTTGCCGACATCTGGGTTATGGAAACACCATATATTTT	CASSCRHLGYGNTIYF
.	.	TRBJ1-1	TRBV13	TGTGCCAGCAGCCCAACCTCCCAGGGGAACACTGAAGCTTTCTTT	CASSPTSQGNTEAFF
.	.	TRBJ1-1	TRBV6-5	TGTGCCAGCAGTCCCGTTGGGCCTGAAGCTGCTGAAGCTTTCTTT	CASSPVGPEAAEAFF
.	.	TRBJ2-7	TRBV7-8	TGTGCCAGCAGCCCTTGGGGGACGTCCTACGAGCAGTACTTC	CASSPWGTSYEQYF
.	.	TRBJ1-2	TRBV7-3	TGTGCCAGCAGCTTAAAGGGCGGACAATACCGCGGTGAGGATGGCTACACCTTC	CASSLKGGQYRGEDGYTF
.	.	TRBJ2-2	TRBV5-1	TGCGCCAGCAGCTTGGACATTTCGTGGACCGGGGAGCTGTTTTTT	CASSLDISWTGELFF
.	TRBD2	TRBJ2-3	TRBV2	TGTGCCAGCAGTACTAGCGGGGGTCCCCAAGATACGCAGTATTTT	CASSTSGGPQDTQYF
.	.	TRBJ1-1	TRBV15	TGTGCCACCAGCAGATCCCCGGTACACGAAGCTTTCTTT	CATSRSPVHEAFF
.	.	TRBJ2-7	TRBV27	TGTGCCAGCAGTCCTGACTGGGCCTACGAGCAGTACTTC	CASSPDWAYEQYF